Shown below are 12 T cell receptor beta chains from a single sample sequenced in a study of regulatory T cells in long-lasting Graves disease. Time point described: newly diagnosed GD, antithyroid drugs for less than 3 months. RNA from PBMCs was the source of the TCR library. HTBI primers from iRepertoire and Arm-PCR of CDR3 regions yielded the TCR beta libraries. MiXCR was run by TCRdb on the multiplex PCR reads, yielding one entry per CDR3 protein. Of hundreds of thousands of distinct CDR3 sequences in the sample, roughly 13% were seen once. The same data also went into a second study, on T cells in Graves' hyperthyroidism and ophthalmopathy.

The starting material was peripheral blood mononuclear cells (PBMCs), obtained at new diagnosis, from a patient treated with antithyroid drugs. The receptor set was obtained from a man aged 30 to 39 with Graves disease.

This clonotype was picked up many times. The chain uses TRBV20-1 and TRBJ2-7; D could derive from TRBD1 or TRBD2 (6 bases each). Deletions cut 4 bases from V and 4 bases from J, with 14 bases between. Per the germline V gene, CDR1 is DFQATT and CDR2 is SNEGSKA (reference sequence). This CDR3 spans 13 amino acids. The CDR3 nucleotides read TGCAGTGCTACCACCGGGGGCCCGTACGAGCAGTACTTC. It yields the protein CSATTGGPYEQYF.

Written as DNA, the CDR3 is TGTGCCAGCTCACCGGGGGATATATCTCTCTACGAGCAGTACTTC. This encodes CASSPGDISLYEQYF. The chain employs TRBV18 and TRBJ2-7; either TRBD1 or TRBD2 may supply D (5 bases each). The V end lost 3 bases, the J end lost 3 bases, and 15 bases lay between the germline ends. In germline, CDR1 is KGHSH, CDR2 LQKENI. This CDR3 region has 15 residues.

Ten or more counts support this clonotype. The V and J genes are TRBV5-4 and TRBJ2-7; possibly TRBD2 for D (5 bases). The CDR3 spans 14 residues. The V gene lost 5 bases and the J gene lost 3 bases, with 15 bases spanning the gap. The V gene's germline CDR1 is SGHNT and CDR2 YYREEE (reference sequence). For the CDR3, the DNA is TGTGCCAGCAGTTATTCTGGACGGGGCTACGAGCAGTACTTC. It translates to CASSYSGRGYEQYF.

On this clonotype: The likely explanation is a read error, given a far larger clone one base away. The J gene is TRBJ2-5, the V gene TRBV6-2 or TRBV6-3; 7 bases align to TRBD2. Germline loops: CDR1 MNHEY, CDR2 SVGEGT. The CDR3 spans 14 residues. Trimming removed 11 bases from V and 3 bases from J; junction bases left unmatched: 12. The CDR3 DNA reads TGTGCCGCTACTAGCGTCGGAGAGGAAGAGACCCAGTACTTC. It translates to CAATSVGEEETQYF.

The chain joins TRBV30 to TRBJ2-1; 7 positions match TRBD2. Germline CDR1 GTSNPN, CDR2 SVGIG (reference sequence). This CDR3 region has 14 residues. Losses at the gene ends were 1 base for V and 2 bases for J; bases not matched to a gene: 2. As DNA, the CDR3 is TGTGCCTGGAGTGGGGGGGGGGCCTACAATGAGCAGTTCTTC. Residues: CAWSGGGAYNEQFF.

This clonotype was counted ten times or more. The genes are TRBV14 and TRBJ2-1; the D gene is possibly TRBD1 (6 bases). The CDR3 runs 15 residues. Trimming took 3 bases from V and 5 from J, leaving 14 bases between them. Germline V gives CDR1 SGHDN, CDR2 FVKESK. The DNA for the CDR3 is TGTGCCAGCAGCCAGGATTATAGGGGGAACAATGAGCAGTTCTTC. It codes for CASSQDYRGNNEQFF. The full variable domain, rest sourced from reference TRBV14 and TRBJ2-1, is EAGVTQFPSHSVIEKGQTVTLRCDPISGHDNLYWYRRVMGKEIKFLLHFVKESKQDESGMPNNRFLAERTGGTYSTLKVQPAELEDSGVYFCASSQDYRGNNEQFFGPGTRLTVL.

The chain links TRBV11-3 to TRBJ2-1; 7 bases agree with TRBD2. V shed 2 bases, J shed 4 bases, and the junction held 5 bases outside the gene matches. Germline V gene lookup returns CDR1 SGHNT and CDR2 YENEEA. The CDR3 sequence is 15 residues long. Here the CDR3 reads CASSLYSGPYNEQFF. Written as DNA, the CDR3 is TGTGCCAGCAGCTTATATAGCGGGCCATACAATGAGCAGTTCTTC.

The chain is built from TRBV15 and TRBJ1-6; a weak D match, TRBD1 (6 bases). The CDR3 loop spans 15 amino acids. CDR1 and CDR2 from the germline V gene are LNHNV and YYDKDF (reference sequence). Deletions cut 7 bases from V and 0 bases from J, with 10 bases between. CDR3 sequence reads: CATKGGSSYNSPLHF. The CDR3 region has the DNA TGTGCCACCAAGGGGGGGAGCTCCTATAATTCACCCCTCCACTTT.

V gene TRBV25-1 combines with J gene TRBJ2-1, with D possibly matching TRBD2 (7 bases). The germline gives CDR1 MGHDK, CDR2 SYGVNS. V lost 6 bases and J 6 bases, leaving 18 bases between the germline ends. The CDR3 sequence is 15 residues long. DNA of the CDR3: TGTGCCAGCAGGTCAGGGGAGGGGCAATTCAATGAGCAGTTCTTC. Residues: CASRSGEGQFNEQFF.

This clonotype was observed a handful of times. This chain connects TRBV7-9 to TRBJ2-1, with a possible D match to TRBD2 (5 bases). The CDR3 length is 15 residues. V lost 5 bases to trimming and J lost 7 bases, with 18 bases between them. CDR1 is SEHNR, CDR2 FQNEAQ, per germline (reference sequence). CDR3 nucleotide sequence: TGTGCCAGCAGCCTGCTCGAGCCTGGGGAGAATGAGCAGTTCTTC. It is translated as CASSLLEPGENEQFF.

The rearrangement uses TRBV3-1 and TRBJ2-3, with D perhaps TRBD2 (6 bases). The length of the CDR3 is 18 residues. CDR1 LGHDT and CDR2 YNNKEL come from the germline V gene (reference sequence). The V gene lost 3 bases and the J gene lost 4 bases, with 23 bases spanning the gap. The chain's CDR3 is CASSHPPRAGIGADTQYF. CDR3 bases: TGTGCCAGCAGCCACCCCCCGAGGGCGGGGATCGGAGCAGATACGCAGTATTTT.

The table lists this clonotype with many counts. The chain recombines TRBV2 with TRBJ1-2; TRBD1 matches at 7 bases. The junction had 5 bases not matched to a gene; V was cut back by 8 bases and J by 5 bases. There are 12 residues in the CDR3. From germline, CDR1 is SNHLY and CDR2 FYNNEI. The CDR3 sequence is CASVDRVYGYTF. The DNA of the CDR3 is TGTGCCAGCGTAGACAGGGTTTATGGCTACACCTTC.